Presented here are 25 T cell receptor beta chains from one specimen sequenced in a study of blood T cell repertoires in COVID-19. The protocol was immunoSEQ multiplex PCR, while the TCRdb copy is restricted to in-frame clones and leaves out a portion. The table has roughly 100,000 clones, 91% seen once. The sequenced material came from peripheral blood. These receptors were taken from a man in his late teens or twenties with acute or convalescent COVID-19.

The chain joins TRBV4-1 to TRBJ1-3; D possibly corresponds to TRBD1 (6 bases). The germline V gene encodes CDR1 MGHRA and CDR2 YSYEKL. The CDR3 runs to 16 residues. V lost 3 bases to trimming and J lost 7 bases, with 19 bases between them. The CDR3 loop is CASSHPGRDIENTIYF. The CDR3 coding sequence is TGCGCCAGCAGCCACCCCGGTCGGGACATCGAGAACACCATATATTTT.

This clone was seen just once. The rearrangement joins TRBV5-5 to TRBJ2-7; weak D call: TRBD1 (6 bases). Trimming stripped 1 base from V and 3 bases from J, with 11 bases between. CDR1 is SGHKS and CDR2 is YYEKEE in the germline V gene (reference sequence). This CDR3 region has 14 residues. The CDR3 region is CASSLTGQSYEQYF. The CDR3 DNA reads TGTGCCAGCAGCTTGACCGGACAGAGCTACGAGCAGTACTTC.

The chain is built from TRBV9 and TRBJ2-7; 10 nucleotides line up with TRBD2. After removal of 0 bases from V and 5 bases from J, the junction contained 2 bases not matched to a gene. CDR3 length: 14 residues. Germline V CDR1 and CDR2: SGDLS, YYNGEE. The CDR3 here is CASSVGTSGNEQYF. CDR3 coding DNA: TGTGCCAGCAGCGTAGGGACTAGCGGAAACGAGCAGTACTTC.

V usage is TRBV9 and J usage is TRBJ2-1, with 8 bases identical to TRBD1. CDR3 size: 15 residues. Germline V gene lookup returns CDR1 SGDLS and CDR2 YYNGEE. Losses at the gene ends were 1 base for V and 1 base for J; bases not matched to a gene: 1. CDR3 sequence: CASSVTGGSYNEQFF. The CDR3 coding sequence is TGTGCCAGCAGCGTAACAGGGGGATCCTACAATGAGCAGTTCTTC.

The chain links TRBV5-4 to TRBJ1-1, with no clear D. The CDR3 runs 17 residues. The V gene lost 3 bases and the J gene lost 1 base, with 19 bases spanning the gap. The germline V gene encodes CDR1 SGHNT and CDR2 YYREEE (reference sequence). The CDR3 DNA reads TGTGCCAGCAGCTCCCCGGGAGGGAGGCTTTCGAACACTGAAGCTTTCTTT. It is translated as CASSSPGGRLSNTEAFF.

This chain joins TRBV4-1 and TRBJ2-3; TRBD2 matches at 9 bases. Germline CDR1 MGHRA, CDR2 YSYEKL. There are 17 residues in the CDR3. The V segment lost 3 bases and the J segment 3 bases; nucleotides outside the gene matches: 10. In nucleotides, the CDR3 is TGCGCCAGCAGCCAGGATGAGCTGGCGGGAGGGACAGATACGCAGTATTTT. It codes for CASSQDELAGGTDTQYF.

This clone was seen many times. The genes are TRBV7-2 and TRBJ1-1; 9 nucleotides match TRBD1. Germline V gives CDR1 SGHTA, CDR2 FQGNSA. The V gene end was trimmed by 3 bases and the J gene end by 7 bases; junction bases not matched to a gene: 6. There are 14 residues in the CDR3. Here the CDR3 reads CASSLRTGAGEAFF. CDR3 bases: TGTGCCAGCAGCTTGAGGACAGGGGCGGGTGAAGCTTTCTTT.

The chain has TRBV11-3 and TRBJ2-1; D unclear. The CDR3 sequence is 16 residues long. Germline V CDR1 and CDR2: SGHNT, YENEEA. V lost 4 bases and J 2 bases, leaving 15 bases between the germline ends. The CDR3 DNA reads TGTGCCAGCAGCTCGAGCTCCTATAAGACCTACAATGAGCAGTTCTTC. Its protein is CASSSSSYKTYNEQFF.

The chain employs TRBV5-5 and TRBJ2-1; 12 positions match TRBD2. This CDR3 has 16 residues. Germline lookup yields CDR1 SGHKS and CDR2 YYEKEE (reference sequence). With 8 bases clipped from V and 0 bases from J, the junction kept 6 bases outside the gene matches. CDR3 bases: TGTGCCAGTCTAGGACTAGCGGGGACCTCCTACAATGAGCAGTTCTTC. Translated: CASLGLAGTSYNEQFF.

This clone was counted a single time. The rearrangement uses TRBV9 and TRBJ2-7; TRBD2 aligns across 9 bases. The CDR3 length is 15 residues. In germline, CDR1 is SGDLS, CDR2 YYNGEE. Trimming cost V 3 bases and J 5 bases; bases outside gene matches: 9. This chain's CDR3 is CASSASPAGGHEQYF. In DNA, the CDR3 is TGTGCCAGCAGCGCGTCCCCAGCGGGAGGACACGAGCAGTACTTC.

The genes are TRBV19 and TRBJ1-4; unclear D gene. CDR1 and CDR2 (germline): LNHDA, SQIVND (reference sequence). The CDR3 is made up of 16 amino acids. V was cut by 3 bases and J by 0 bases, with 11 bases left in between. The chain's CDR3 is CASSILTGSTNEKLFF. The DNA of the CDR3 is TGTGCCAGTAGTATTTTGACGGGATCAACTAATGAAAAACTGTTTTTT.

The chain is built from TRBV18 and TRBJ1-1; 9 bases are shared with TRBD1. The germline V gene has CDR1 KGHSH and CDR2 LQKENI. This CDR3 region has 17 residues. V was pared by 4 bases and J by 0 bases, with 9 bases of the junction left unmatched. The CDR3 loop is CASSLSGTGFMNTEAFF. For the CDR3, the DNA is TGTGCCAGCTCACTATCCGGGACAGGGTTCATGAACACTGAAGCTTTCTTT.

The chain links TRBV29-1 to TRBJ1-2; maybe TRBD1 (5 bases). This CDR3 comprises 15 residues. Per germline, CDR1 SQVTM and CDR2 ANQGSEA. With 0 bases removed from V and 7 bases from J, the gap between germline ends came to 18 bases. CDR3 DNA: TGCAGCGTTGAAGAGTTACGGCAGGGACTGATTGGCTACACCTTC. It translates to CSVEELRQGLIGYTF.

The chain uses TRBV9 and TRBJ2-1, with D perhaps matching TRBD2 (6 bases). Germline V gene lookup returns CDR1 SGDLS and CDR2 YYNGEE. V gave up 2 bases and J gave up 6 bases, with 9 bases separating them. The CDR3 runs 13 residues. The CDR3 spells CASSVEGRNEQFF. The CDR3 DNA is TGTGCCAGCAGCGTGGAGGGCCGCAATGAGCAGTTCTTC.

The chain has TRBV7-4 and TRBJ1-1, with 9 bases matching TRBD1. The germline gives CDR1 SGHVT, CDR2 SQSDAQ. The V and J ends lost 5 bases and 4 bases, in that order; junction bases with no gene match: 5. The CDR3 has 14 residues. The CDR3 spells CASSLQGAVTEAFF. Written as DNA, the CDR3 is TGTGCCAGCAGCCTACAGGGGGCCGTCACTGAAGCTTTCTTT.

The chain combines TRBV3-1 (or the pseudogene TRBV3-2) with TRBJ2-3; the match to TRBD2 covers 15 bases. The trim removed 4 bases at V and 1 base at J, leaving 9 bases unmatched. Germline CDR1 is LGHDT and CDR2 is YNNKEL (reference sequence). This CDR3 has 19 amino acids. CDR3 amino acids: CASSPGLAGGEWGTDTQYF. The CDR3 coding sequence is TGTGCCAGCAGCCCGGGACTAGCGGGAGGAGAGTGGGGCACAGATACGCAGTATTTT.

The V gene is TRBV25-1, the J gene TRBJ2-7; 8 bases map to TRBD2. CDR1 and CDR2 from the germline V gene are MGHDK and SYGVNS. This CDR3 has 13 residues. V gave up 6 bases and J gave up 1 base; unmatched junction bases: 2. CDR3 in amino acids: CASRRGESYEQYF. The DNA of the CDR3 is TGTGCCAGCAGGCGGGGGGAGTCCTACGAGCAGTACTTC.

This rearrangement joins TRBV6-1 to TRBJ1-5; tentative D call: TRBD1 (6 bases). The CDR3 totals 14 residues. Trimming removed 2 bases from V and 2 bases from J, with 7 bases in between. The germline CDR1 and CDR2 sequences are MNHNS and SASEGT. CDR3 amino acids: CASSESGGNQPQHF. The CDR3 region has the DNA TGTGCCAGCAGTGAATCAGGGGGCAATCAGCCCCAGCATTTT.

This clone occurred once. The CDR3, as DNA: TGTGCCAGCAGTCATAGGATACAGGGGGCACGGGAGACCCAGTACTTC. It yields the protein CASSHRIQGARETQYF. The V call is TRBV6-2 or TRBV6-3, the J call TRBJ2-5; TRBD1 agrees at 9 bases. CDR1 and CDR2 (germline): MNHEY, SVGEGT. CDR3 length: 16 amino acids. V lost 5 bases to trimming and J lost 5 bases; unmatched junction nucleotides: 12.

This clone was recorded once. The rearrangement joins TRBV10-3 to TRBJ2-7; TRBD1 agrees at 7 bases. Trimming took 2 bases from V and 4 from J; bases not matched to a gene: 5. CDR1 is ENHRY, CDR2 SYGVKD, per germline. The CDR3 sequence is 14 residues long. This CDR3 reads CAISERGPVYEQYF. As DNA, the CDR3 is TGTGCCATCAGTGAGAGGGGGCCGGTTTACGAGCAGTACTTC.

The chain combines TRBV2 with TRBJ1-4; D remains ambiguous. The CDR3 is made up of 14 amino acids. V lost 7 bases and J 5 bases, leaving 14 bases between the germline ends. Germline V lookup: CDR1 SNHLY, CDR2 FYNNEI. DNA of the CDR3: TGTGCCAGCACGCCGAATACGGGGAATGAAAAACTGTTTTTT. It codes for CASTPNTGNEKLFF.

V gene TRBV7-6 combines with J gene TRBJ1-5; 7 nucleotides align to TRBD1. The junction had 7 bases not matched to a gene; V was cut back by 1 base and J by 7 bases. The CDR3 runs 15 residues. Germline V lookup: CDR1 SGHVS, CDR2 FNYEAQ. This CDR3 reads CASSLVGGAGQPQHF. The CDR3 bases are TGTGCCAGCAGCTTAGTAGGGGGCGCGGGGCAGCCCCAGCATTTT.

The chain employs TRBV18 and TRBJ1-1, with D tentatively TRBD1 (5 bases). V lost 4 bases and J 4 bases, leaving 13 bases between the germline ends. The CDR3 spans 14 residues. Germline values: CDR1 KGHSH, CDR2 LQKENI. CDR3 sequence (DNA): TGTGCCAGCTCACTTTCTGGGGCAGGCACTGAAGCTTTCTTT. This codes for CASSLSGAGTEAFF.

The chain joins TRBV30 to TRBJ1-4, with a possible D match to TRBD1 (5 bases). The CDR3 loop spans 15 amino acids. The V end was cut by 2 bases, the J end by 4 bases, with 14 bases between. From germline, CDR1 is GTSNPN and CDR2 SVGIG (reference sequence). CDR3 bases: TGTGCCTGGAGTACCTCGGGACTGATTAATGAAAAACTGTTTTTT. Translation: CAWSTSGLINEKLFF.

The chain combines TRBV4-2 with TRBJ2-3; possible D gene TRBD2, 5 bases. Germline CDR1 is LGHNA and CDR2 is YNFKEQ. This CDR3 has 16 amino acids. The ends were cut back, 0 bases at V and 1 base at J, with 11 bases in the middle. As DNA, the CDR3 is TGTGCCAGCAGCCAAGATCGGAGCGGAGGCACAGATACGCAGTATTTT. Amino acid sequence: CASSQDRSGGTDTQYF.